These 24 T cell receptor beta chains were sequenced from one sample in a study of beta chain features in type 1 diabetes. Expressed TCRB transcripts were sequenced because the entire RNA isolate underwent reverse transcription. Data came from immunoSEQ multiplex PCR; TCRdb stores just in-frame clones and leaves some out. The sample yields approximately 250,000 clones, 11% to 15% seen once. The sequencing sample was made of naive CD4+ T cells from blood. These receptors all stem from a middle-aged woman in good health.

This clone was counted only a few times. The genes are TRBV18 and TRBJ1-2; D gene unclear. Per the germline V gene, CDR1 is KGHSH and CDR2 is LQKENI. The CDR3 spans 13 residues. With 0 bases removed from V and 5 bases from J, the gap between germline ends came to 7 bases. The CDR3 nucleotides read TGTGCCAGCTCACCACCTGTAGTATATGGCTACACCTTC. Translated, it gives CASSPPVVYGYTF.

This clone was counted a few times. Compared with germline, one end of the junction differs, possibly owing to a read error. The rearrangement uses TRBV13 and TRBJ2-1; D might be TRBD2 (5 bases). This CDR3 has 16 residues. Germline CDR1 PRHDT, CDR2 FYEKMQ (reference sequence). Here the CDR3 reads CASSRTPASSYDEQFF. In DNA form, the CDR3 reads TGTGCCAGCAGTCGGACTCCAGCGTCTTCCTACGATGAGCAGTTCTTC.

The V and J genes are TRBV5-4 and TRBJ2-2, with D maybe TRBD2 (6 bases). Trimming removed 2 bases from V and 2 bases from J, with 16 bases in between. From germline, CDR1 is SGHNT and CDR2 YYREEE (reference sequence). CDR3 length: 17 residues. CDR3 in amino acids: CASSFGTGRGNTGELFF. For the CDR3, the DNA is TGTGCCAGCAGCTTCGGGACCGGGCGGGGAAACACCGGGGAGCTGTTTTTT.

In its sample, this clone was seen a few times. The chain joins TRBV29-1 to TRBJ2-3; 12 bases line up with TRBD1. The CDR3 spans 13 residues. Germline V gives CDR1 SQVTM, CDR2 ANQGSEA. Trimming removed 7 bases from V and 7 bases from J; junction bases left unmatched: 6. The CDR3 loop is CSAAGQGAYTQYF. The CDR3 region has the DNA TGCAGCGCTGCGGGACAGGGGGCTTATACGCAGTATTTT.

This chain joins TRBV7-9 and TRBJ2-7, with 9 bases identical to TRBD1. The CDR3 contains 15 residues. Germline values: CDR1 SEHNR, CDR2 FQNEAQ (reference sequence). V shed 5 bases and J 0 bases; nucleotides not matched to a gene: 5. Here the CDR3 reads CASSAPGQGSYEQYF. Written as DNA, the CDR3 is TGTGCCAGCAGCGCGCCGGGACAGGGCTCCTACGAGCAGTACTTC. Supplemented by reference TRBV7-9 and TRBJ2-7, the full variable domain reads DTGVSQNPRHKITKRGQNVTFRCDPISEHNRLYWYRQTLGQGPEFLTYFQNEAQLEKSRLLSDRFSAERPKGSFSTLEIQRTEQGDSAMYLCASSAPGQGSYEQYFGPGTRLTVT.

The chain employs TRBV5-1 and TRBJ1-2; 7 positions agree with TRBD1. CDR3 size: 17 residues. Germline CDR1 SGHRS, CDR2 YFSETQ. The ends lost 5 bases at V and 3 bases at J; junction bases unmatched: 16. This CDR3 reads CASSRGTAPIGDYGYTF. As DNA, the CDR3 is TGCGCCAGCAGTAGAGGGACAGCCCCGATTGGTGACTATGGCTACACCTTC.

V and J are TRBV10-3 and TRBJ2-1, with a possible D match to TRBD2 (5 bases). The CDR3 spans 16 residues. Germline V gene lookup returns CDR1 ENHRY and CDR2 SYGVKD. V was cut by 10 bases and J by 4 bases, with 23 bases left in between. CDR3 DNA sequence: TGTGCCACCCGGTTTGTCCGGGAAGCGTATTACAATGAGCAGTTCTTC. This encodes CATRFVREAYYNEQFF.

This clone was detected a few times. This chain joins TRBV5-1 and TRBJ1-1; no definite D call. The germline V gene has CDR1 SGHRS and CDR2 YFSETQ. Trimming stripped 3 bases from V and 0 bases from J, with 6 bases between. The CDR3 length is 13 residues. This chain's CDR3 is CASSSEMNTEAFF. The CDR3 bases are TGCGCCAGCAGCTCCGAGATGAACACTGAAGCTTTCTTT.

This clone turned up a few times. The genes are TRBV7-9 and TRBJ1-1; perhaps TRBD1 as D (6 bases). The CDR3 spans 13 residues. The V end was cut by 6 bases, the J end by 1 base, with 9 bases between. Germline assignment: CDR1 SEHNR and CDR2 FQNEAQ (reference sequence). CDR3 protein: CASRMDRNTEAFF. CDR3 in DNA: TGTGCCAGCAGGATGGACAGGAACACTGAAGCTTTCTTT.

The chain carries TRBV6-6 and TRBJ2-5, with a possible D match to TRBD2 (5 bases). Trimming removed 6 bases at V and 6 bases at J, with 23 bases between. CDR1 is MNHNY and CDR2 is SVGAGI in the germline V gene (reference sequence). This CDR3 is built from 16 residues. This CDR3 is CASRTHSGTAEKTQYF. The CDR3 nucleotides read TGTGCCAGCAGGACACACAGTGGAACAGCGGAGAAGACCCAGTACTTC.

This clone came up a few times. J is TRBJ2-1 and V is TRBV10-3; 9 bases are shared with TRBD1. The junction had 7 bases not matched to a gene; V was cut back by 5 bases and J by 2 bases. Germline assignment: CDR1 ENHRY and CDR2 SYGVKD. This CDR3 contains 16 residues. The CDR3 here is CAISPLDRGAYNEQFF. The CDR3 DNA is TGTGCCATCAGTCCATTAGACAGGGGGGCCTACAATGAGCAGTTCTTC.

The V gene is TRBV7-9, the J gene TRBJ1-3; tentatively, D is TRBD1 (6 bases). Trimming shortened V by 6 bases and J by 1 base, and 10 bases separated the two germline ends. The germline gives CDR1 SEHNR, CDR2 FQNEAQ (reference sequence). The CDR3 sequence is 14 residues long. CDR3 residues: CASRADSSGNTIYF. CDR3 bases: TGTGCCAGCAGGGCGGACAGTTCTGGAAACACCATATATTTT.

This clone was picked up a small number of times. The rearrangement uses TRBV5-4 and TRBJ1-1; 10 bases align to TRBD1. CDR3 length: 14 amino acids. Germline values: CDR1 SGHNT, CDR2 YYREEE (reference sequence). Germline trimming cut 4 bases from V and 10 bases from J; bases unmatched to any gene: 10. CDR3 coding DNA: TGTGCCAGCAGCGAGGGACAGGGGCGGGACGGAGCTTTCTTT. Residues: CASSEGQGRDGAFF. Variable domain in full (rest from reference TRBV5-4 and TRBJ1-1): ETGVTQSPTHLIKTRGQQVTLRCSSQSGHNTVSWYQQALGQGPQFIFQYYREEENGRGNFPPRFSGLQFPNYSSELNVNALELDDSALYLCASSEGQGRDGAFFGQGTRLTVV.

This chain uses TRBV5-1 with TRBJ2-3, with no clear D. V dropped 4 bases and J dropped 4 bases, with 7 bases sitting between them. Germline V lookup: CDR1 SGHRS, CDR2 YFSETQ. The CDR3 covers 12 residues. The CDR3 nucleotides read TGCGCCAGCAGCGTAGTTTCAGATACGCAGTATTTT. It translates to CASSVVSDTQYF.

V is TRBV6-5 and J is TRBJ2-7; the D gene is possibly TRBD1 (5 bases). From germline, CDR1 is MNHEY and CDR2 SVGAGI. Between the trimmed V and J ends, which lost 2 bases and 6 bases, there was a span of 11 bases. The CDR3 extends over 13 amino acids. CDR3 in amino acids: CASSYLRVGEQYF. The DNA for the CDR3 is TGTGCCAGCAGTTACCTCAGGGTCGGCGAGCAGTACTTC.

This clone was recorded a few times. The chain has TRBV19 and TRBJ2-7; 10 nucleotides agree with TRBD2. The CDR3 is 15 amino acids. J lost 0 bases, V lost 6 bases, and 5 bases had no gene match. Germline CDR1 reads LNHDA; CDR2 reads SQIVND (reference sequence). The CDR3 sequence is CASRKLAGISYEQYF. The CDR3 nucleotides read TGTGCCAGTAGGAAACTAGCGGGGATCTCCTACGAGCAGTACTTC.

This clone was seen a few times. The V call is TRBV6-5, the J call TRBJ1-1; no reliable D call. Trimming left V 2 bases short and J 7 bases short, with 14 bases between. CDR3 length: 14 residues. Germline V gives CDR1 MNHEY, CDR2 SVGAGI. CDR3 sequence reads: CASSYLGEQGEAFF. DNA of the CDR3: TGTGCCAGCAGTTACCTCGGGGAACAAGGTGAAGCTTTCTTT.

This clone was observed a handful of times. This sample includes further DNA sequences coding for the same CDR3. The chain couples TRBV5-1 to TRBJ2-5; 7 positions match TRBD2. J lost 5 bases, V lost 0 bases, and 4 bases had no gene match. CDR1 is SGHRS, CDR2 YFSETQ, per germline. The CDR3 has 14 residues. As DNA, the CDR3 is TGCGCCAGCAGCTTGGGGACTAGTGGGGAGACCCAGTACTTC. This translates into CASSLGTSGETQYF.

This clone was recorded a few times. CDR3 bases: TGCAGCGTTTACGGGACTAGCGGGGGGGGGTCCTACAATGAGCAGTTCTTC. Its translation is CSVYGTSGGGSYNEQFF. The J gene is TRBJ2-1, the V gene TRBV29-1, with 16 bases identical to TRBD2. The CDR3 runs to 17 residues. The junction had 5 bases not matched to a gene; V was cut back by 5 bases and J by 1 base. Germline V gene data show CDR1 as SQVTM and CDR2 as ANQGSEA.

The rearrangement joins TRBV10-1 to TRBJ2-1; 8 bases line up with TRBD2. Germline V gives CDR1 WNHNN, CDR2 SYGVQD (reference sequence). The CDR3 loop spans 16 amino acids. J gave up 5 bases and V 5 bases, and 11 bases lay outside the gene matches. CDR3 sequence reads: CASSPDLAGYHNEQFF. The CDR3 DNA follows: TGCGCCAGCAGTCCCGATCTAGCGGGTTACCACAATGAGCAGTTCTTC.

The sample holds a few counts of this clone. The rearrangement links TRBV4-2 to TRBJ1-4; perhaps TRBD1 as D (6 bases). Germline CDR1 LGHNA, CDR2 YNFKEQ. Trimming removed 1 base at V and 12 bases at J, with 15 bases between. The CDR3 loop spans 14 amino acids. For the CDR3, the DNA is TGTGCCAGCAGCCAAGGCACAGGGACTAGAGAACTGTTTTTT. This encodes CASSQGTGTRELFF.

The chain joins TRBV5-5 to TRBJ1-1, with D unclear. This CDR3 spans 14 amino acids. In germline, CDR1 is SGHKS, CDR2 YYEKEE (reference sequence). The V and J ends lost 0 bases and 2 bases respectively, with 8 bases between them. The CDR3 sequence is CASSLGPANTEAFF. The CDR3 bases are TGTGCCAGCAGCTTGGGGCCTGCCAACACTGAAGCTTTCTTT.

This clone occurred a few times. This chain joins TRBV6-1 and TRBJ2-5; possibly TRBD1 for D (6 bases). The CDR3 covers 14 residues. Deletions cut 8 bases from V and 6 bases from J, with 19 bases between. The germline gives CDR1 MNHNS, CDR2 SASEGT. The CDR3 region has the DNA TGTGCCAGCGTGGGCCCCGACAGGAGGAAGACCCAGTACTTC. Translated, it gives CASVGPDRRKTQYF.

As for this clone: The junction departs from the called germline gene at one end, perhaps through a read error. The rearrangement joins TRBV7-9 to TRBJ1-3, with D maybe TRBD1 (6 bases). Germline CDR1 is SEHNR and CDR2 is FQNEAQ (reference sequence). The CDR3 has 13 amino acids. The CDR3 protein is CASSLHQTGLRNF. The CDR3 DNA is TGTGCCAGCAGCTTACATCAGACAGGACTCCGGAATTTT.